The 3 T cell receptor beta chains given below trace back to one sample, sequenced in a study of cytomegalovirus exposure and HLA in healthy donors. The PCR employed 60 Vbeta primers together with 13 Jbeta primers. Sequenced by immunoSEQ multiplex PCR; TCRdb stores in-frame clones only, minus some. The data show fewer than 250,000 clones, more than 70% seen once. The sequenced sample was PBMCs. Receptors were obtained from a human donor in good health.

In the case of this clone: One junction end disagrees with the germline gene, perhaps due to a read error. The chain joins TRBV29-1 to TRBJ2-2; weak D call: TRBD2 (6 bases). The germline V gene has CDR1 SQVTM and CDR2 ANQGSEA. The CDR3 is 13 amino acids. CDR3 sequence: CSVVGRNIGELFF. CDR3 nucleotide sequence: TGCAGCGTTGTCGGGAGAAACATCGGGGAGCTGTTTTTT.

The V gene is TRBV2, the J gene TRBJ2-7; D is unclear. Germline CDR1 reads SNHLY; CDR2 reads FYNNEI. V was pared by 2 bases and J by 3 bases, with 8 bases between. The CDR3 has 13 amino acids. The CDR3 DNA sequence: TGTGCCAGCAGTGAATATCACGGCTACGAGCAGTACTTC. Translating gives CASSEYHGYEQYF.

The chain combines TRBV2 with TRBJ2-1; 10 positions match TRBD2. Unmatched junction bases numbered 3, after V lost 7 bases and J lost 0 bases. Germline loops: CDR1 SNHLY, CDR2 FYNNEI. The CDR3 runs 15 residues. CDR3: CASTPSGSSYNEQFF. As DNA, the CDR3 is TGTGCCAGCACCCCTAGCGGGAGCTCCTACAATGAGCAGTTCTTC.